A selection of T cell receptor beta chains follows, all from one sample in a study of blood T cells in healthy people across ages. TCRdb re-called the 5' RACE reads through MiXCR, storing one row per CDR3 protein. The sample holds roughly 700,000 distinct CDR3 sequences, about a third seen once. Sequencing was carried out using blood. The source is a woman at least 80 years old in good health. Both conserved end residues are trimmed from each CDR3. Each record gives: J gene, V gene, clone size, CDR3 protein. The listing skips clone size in some rows; elsewhere it reads once, few, many or a size class.

j_gene: TRBJ2-6
v_gene: TRBV15
abundance: many
CDR3aa: ATSRETGRGANVLT

j_gene: TRBJ2-1
v_gene: TRBV6-5
abundance: .
CDR3aa: ASSDSPVSNEQF

j_gene: TRBJ1-2
v_gene: TRBV5-5
abundance: many
CDR3aa: ASSLANVNYGYT

j_gene: TRBJ2-1
v_gene: TRBV7-3
abundance: many
CDR3aa: ASSLNVRYNEQF

j_gene: TRBJ2-2
v_gene: TRBV5-1
abundance: .
CDR3aa: ASSLEPNTGELF

j_gene: TRBJ2-1
v_gene: TRBV20-1
abundance: .
CDR3aa: SARAGVVFNEQF

j_gene: TRBJ1-2
v_gene: TRBV7-2
abundance: many
CDR3aa: ASRGTGLGYT

j_gene: TRBJ2-5
v_gene: TRBV7-2
abundance: few
CDR3aa: ASSFWGEETQY

j_gene: TRBJ2-7
v_gene: TRBV29-1
abundance: .
CDR3aa: SARQGSVTYYEQY

j_gene: TRBJ1-2
v_gene: TRBV7-2
abundance: many
CDR3aa: ASTLPGVYGYT

j_gene: TRBJ2-7
v_gene: TRBV28
abundance: few
CDR3aa: ASGMGQTYEQY

j_gene: TRBJ1-5
v_gene: TRBV7-6
abundance: many
CDR3aa: ASSPSGENQPQH

j_gene: TRBJ2-5
v_gene: TRBV5-1
abundance: .
CDR3aa: ASSLVTGQEEETQY

j_gene: TRBJ2-3
v_gene: TRBV11-2
abundance: many
CDR3aa: ASSSRGVDTQY

j_gene: TRBJ2-1
v_gene: TRBV27
abundance: many
CDR3aa: ASSWGTSYNEQF

j_gene: TRBJ1-1
v_gene: TRBV5-4
abundance: few
CDR3aa: ASSWGTGGNTEAF

j_gene: TRBJ1-2
v_gene: TRBV6-1
abundance: .
CDR3aa: ASSPGTWDDT

j_gene: TRBJ1-6
v_gene: TRBV6-6
abundance: many
CDR3aa: ASRARGAESPLH

j_gene: TRBJ1-6
v_gene: TRBV12-3/TRBV12-4
abundance: .
CDR3aa: ASSFGGSPRH

j_gene: TRBJ1-1
v_gene: TRBV11-2
abundance: many
CDR3aa: ASSRRQGYTEAF

j_gene: TRBJ2-3
v_gene: TRBV18
abundance: many
CDR3aa: ASSPPVTDTQY

j_gene: TRBJ2-7
v_gene: TRBV11-2
abundance: many
CDR3aa: ASSFASGGPLEQY

j_gene: TRBJ2-3
v_gene: TRBV11-2
abundance: .
CDR3aa: ASSLTGTTYTDTQY

j_gene: TRBJ2-6
v_gene: TRBV4-3
abundance: .
CDR3aa: ASSQVVAAGANVLT

j_gene: TRBJ2-4
v_gene: TRBV10-3
abundance: many
CDR3aa: AISEAEGGVKNIQY

j_gene: TRBJ2-7
v_gene: TRBV4-2
abundance: many
CDR3aa: ASSQGHGTYEQY

j_gene: TRBJ2-7
v_gene: TRBV24-1
abundance: many
CDR3aa: ATSDQGQEQY

j_gene: TRBJ2-7
v_gene: TRBV27
abundance: many
CDR3aa: ASSPTGSNEQY

j_gene: TRBJ2-4
v_gene: TRBV13
abundance: once
CDR3aa: ASSHRTSTHEQY

j_gene: TRBJ2-7
v_gene: TRBV7-2
abundance: .
CDR3aa: ASSLAVTGGSYEQY

j_gene: TRBJ2-7
v_gene: TRBV10-3
abundance: few
CDR3aa: AISPVRDGVNEQY

j_gene: TRBJ2-1
v_gene: TRBV29-1
abundance: many
CDR3aa: SVRQGSPYNEQF

j_gene: TRBJ2-5
v_gene: TRBV19
abundance: .
CDR3aa: ASRTTGNDGQY

j_gene: TRBJ1-6
v_gene: TRBV6-1
abundance: .
CDR3aa: ASSGAWGGESPLH

j_gene: TRBJ2-6
v_gene: TRBV2
abundance: many
CDR3aa: ASSELGYGANVLT

j_gene: TRBJ2-2
v_gene: TRBV7-2
abundance: few
CDR3aa: ASSLGRRNTGELF

j_gene: TRBJ2-3
v_gene: TRBV5-1
abundance: .
CDR3aa: ASRTGAPGTDTQY

j_gene: TRBJ2-1
v_gene: TRBV6-2/TRBV6-3
abundance: many
CDR3aa: ATHPIVAGGNNEQF

j_gene: TRBJ1-5
v_gene: TRBV12-3/TRBV12-4
abundance: few
CDR3aa: ASSPQRAPTALQH

j_gene: TRBJ1-2
v_gene: TRBV30
abundance: .
CDR3aa: AWSSSIGSPYGYT

j_gene: TRBJ2-7
v_gene: TRBV10-3
abundance: .
CDR3aa: AISDYTRGHNEQY

j_gene: TRBJ2-3
v_gene: TRBV5-6
abundance: few
CDR3aa: ASSLDRGYGTDTQY

j_gene: TRBJ2-5
v_gene: TRBV11-2
abundance: few
CDR3aa: ASSSGQGTETQY

j_gene: TRBJ1-3
v_gene: TRBV29-1
abundance: .
CDR3aa: SAEELSGNTIY

j_gene: TRBJ2-7
v_gene: TRBV7-2
abundance: .
CDR3aa: ASSRQQGRHVYEQY

j_gene: TRBJ2-5
v_gene: TRBV7-9
abundance: .
CDR3aa: ASSQPGLLETQY

j_gene: TRBJ2-5
v_gene: TRBV13
abundance: .
CDR3aa: ASSLAQRGNQETQY

j_gene: TRBJ2-5
v_gene: TRBV18
abundance: many
CDR3aa: ASSPPRTSLETQY

j_gene: TRBJ1-2
v_gene: TRBV6-5
abundance: many
CDR3aa: ATTPRGGLYGYT

j_gene: TRBJ1-6
v_gene: TRBV5-6
abundance: many
CDR3aa: ASTRRGGAPLH

j_gene: TRBJ2-7
v_gene: TRBV24-1
abundance: few
CDR3aa: ATSAGEKQGNSYEQY

j_gene: TRBJ2-1
v_gene: TRBV29-1
abundance: many
CDR3aa: SVEGRGSSYNEQF

j_gene: TRBJ1-2
v_gene: TRBV12-3/TRBV12-4
abundance: few
CDR3aa: ASSFAGRNYGYT

j_gene: TRBJ1-2
v_gene: TRBV7-2
abundance: many
CDR3aa: ASSYPAVANYGYT